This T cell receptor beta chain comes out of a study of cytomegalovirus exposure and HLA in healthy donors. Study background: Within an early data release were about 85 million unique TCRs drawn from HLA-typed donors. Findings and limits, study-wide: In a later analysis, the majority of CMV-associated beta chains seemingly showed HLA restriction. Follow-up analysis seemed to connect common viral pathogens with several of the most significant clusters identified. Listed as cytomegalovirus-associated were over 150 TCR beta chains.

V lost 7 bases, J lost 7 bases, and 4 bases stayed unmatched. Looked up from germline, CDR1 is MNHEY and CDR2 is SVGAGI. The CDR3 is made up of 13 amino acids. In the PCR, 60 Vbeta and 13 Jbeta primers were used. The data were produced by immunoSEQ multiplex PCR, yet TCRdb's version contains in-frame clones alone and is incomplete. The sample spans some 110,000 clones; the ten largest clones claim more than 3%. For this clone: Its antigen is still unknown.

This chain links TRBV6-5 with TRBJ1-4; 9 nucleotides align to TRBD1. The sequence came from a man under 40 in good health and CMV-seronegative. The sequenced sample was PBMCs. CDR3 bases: TGTGCCAGCAAAACAGGGGGCGGTGAAAAACTGTTTTTT. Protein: CASKTGGGEKLFF.